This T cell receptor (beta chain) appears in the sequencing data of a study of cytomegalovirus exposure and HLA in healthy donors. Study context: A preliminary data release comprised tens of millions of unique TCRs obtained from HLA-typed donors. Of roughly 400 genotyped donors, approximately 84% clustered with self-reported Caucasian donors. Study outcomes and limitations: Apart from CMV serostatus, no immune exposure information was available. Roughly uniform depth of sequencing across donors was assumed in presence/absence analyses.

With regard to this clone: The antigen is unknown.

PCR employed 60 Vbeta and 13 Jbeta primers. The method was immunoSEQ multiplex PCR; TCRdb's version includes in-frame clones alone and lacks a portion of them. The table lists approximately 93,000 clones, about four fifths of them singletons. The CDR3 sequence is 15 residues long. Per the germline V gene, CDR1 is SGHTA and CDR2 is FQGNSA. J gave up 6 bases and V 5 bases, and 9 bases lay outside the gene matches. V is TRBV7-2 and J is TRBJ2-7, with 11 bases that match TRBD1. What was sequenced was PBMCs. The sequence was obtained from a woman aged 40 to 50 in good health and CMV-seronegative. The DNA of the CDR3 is TGTGCCAGCAGCCTTGGGGGGACAGGGGGTCCCGAGCAGTACTTC. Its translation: CASSLGGTGGPEQYF.